The 11 T cell receptor beta chains below come from one sample, sequenced in a study of blood T cells in healthy people across ages. Primers used in a second PCR of roughly 7 to 12 cycles were a sample-barcoded 5' primer and a J-beta primer mix. TCRdb re-analysed the 5' RACE reads in MiXCR, keeping a single row per CDR3 protein. The repertoire holds about 680,000 distinct CDR3 sequences, with 49% as singletons. The sequencing input was blood. The receptor source for this set is a woman aged 60-70 years in good health.

This clonotype was observed once. The V and J genes are TRBV18 and TRBJ2-5; D ambiguous. The CDR3 is made up of 13 amino acids. V gave up 2 bases and J gave up 5 bases, with 9 bases separating them. Germline CDR1 and CDR2: KGHSH and LQKENI. The CDR3 loop reads CASSPIESETQYF. CDR3 sequence (DNA): TGTGCCAGCTCACCAATCGAGTCGGAGACCCAGTACTTC.

The V gene is TRBV7-3, the J gene TRBJ1-2, with TRBD1 matching over 8 bases. This CDR3 is built from 18 residues. V lost 2 bases to trimming and J lost 5 bases; unmatched junction nucleotides: 16. The germline V gene encodes CDR1 SGHTA and CDR2 FQGTGA. The CDR3 loop reads CASSLYLTGAPPSYGYTF. DNA for the CDR3: TGTGCCAGCAGCTTATATTTGACAGGGGCCCCCCCCTCGTATGGCTACACCTTC.

This clonotype turned up a few times. The rearrangement links TRBV13 to TRBJ2-7; 15 nucleotides match TRBD2. From germline, CDR1 is PRHDT and CDR2 FYEKMQ (reference sequence). There are 16 residues in the CDR3. After removal of 4 bases from V and 6 bases from J, the junction contained 7 bases not matched to a gene. CDR3 in amino acids: CASSSNPGLAGGEQYF. Here the CDR3 DNA reads TGTGCCAGCAGCTCCAACCCGGGACTAGCGGGAGGCGAGCAGTACTTC.

This clonotype was counted a few times. V and J are TRBV12-3 or TRBV12-4 and TRBJ2-3; D remains unclear. With 6 bases removed from V and 0 bases from J, the gap between germline ends came to 10 bases. The CDR3 has 14 residues. In DNA, the CDR3 is TGTGCCAGCAGGCGACAAGTCAGCACAGATACGCAGTATTTT. Amino acids: CASRRQVSTDTQYF.

V usage is TRBV28 and J usage is TRBJ2-1; D uncertain. The assigned J gene may be wrong: the sequence end matches TRBJ2-7 better. CDR1 is MDHEN and CDR2 is SYDVKM in the germline V gene. CDR3 length equals 14 residues. In DNA, the CDR3 is TGTGCCAGCAGTTTAGTTCCAGAGTCCTACGAGCAGTACTTC. This sequence encodes CASSLVPESYEQYF.

The chain combines TRBV3-1 with TRBJ2-2; the match to TRBD2 covers 13 bases. V lost 5 bases, J lost 3 bases, and 9 bases stayed unmatched. CDR1 is LGHDT, CDR2 YNNKEL, per germline (reference sequence). The CDR3 loop spans 18 amino acids. The CDR3 loop is CASSTGLAGVGDTGELFF. For the CDR3, the DNA is TGTGCCAGCAGCACCGGACTAGCGGGAGTCGGGGACACCGGGGAGCTGTTTTTT.

V and J are TRBV28 and TRBJ2-5, with a tentative D call TRBD2 (5 bases). Judging by the DNA end, TRBJ2-7 fits better; the J call may be wrong. The CDR3 runs 16 residues. Germline assignment: CDR1 MDHEN and CDR2 SYDVKM. The DNA of the CDR3 is TGTGCCAGCAGTTCCCCCGAGAGAGGGTTCGCCTACGAGCAGTACTTC. This translates into CASSSPERGFAYEQYF.

The V call is TRBV20-1, the J call TRBJ1-1; 7 bases match TRBD1. V was clipped by 6 bases and J by 0 bases; unmatched bases: 10. This CDR3 contains 15 residues. Germline V gene lookup returns CDR1 DFQATT and CDR2 SNEGSKA (reference sequence). The CDR3 coding sequence is TGCAGTGCCTCCAGAAGGACAGGCATGAACACTGAAGCTTTCTTT. It codes for CSASRRTGMNTEAFF.

CDR3: CASSPMTGGLLNTEAFF. Here the CDR3 DNA reads TGTGCCAGCTCACCGATGACAGGGGGTCTTTTGAACACTGAAGCTTTCTTT. The chain carries TRBV18 and TRBJ1-1; TRBD1 matches 9 bases. V was pared by 3 bases and J by 0 bases, with 8 bases of the junction left unmatched. The CDR3 totals 17 residues. The germline V gene has CDR1 KGHSH and CDR2 LQKENI.

In this sample, this clonotype turned up many times. The chain recombines TRBV5-1 with TRBJ2-2, with 8 bases fitting TRBD1. V shed 4 bases, J shed 4 bases, and the junction held 3 bases outside the gene matches. The germline V gene encodes CDR1 SGHRS and CDR2 YFSETQ. This CDR3 is 14 amino acids long. Written as DNA, the CDR3 is TGCGCCAGCAGCCTCGGACAGGGCACCGGGGAGCTGTTTTTT. The encoded protein is CASSLGQGTGELFF.

The sample holds a few counts of this clonotype. The gene calls are TRBV28 and TRBJ2-6; D is possibly TRBD2 (5 bases). The ends were cut back, 6 bases at V and 0 bases at J, with 12 bases in the middle. Germline CDR1 reads MDHEN; CDR2 reads SYDVKM. This CDR3 comprises 16 residues. As DNA, the CDR3 is TGTGCCAGCAGACGGACTCTTGCCTCTGGGGCCAACGTCCTGACTTTC. Its protein product is CASRRTLASGANVLTF.